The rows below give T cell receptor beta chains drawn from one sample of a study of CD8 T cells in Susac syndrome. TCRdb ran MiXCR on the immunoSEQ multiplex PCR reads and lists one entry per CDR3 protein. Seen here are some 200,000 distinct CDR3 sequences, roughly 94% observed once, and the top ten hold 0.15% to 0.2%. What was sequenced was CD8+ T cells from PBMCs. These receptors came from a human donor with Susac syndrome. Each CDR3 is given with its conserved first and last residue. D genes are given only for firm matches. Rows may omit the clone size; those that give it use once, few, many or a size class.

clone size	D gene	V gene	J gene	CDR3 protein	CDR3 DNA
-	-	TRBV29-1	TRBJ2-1	CSVDTGYNEQFF	TGCAGCGTTGATACTGGATACAATGAGCAGTTCTTC
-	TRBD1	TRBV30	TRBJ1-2	CASDRGLNYGYTF	TGTGCTTCGGACAGGGGGCTTAACTATGGCTACACCTTC
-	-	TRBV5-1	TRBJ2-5	CASSLERSGETQYF	TGCGCCAGCAGCTTGGAACGGTCGGGAGAGACCCAGTACTTC
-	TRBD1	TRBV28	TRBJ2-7	CASRLSPGQGAYEQYF	TGTGCCAGCAGATTATCCCCGGGACAGGGGGCATACGAGCAGTACTTC
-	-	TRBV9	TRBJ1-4	CASSVAGVNEGLNEKLFF	TGTGCCAGCAGCGTAGCTGGGGTTAACGAAGGATTGAATGAAAAACTGTTTTTT
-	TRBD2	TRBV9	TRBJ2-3	CASSVGSGGHTDTQYF	TGTGCCAGCAGCGTCGGTAGCGGGGGCCACACAGATACGCAGTATTTT
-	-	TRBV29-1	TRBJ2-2	CSVPERTSGELFF	TGCAGCGTTCCCGAAAGGACTTCCGGGGAGCTGTTTTTT
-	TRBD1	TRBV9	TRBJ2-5	CASSVGDRGGETQYF	TGTGCCAGCAGCGTAGGGGACAGGGGGGGAGAGACCCAGTACTTC
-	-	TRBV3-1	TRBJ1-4	CASSQGDRSANEKLFF	TGTGCCAGCAGCCAGGGCGACAGATCGGCTAATGAAAAACTGTTTTTT
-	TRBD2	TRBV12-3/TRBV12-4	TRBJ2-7	CASSPGTSGGPMAEQYF	TGTGCCAGCAGTCCCGGGACTAGCGGGGGTCCTATGGCCGAGCAGTACTTC
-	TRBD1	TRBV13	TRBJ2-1	CASSTGQGDEQFF	TGTGCCAGCAGCACGGGACAGGGAGATGAGCAGTTCTTC
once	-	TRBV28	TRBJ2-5	CASSDLQGRLETQYF	TGTGCCAGCAGTGACCTACAGGGGAGGTTGGAGACCCAGTACTTC
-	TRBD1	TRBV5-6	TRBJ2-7	CASIKRTGGSSYEQYF	TGTGCCAGCATCAAACGGACAGGGGGAAGCTCCTACGAGCAGTACTTC
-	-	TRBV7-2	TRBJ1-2	CASSLRSSEVGYTF	TGTGCCAGCAGCTTAAGGTCCTCGGAAGTAGGCTACACCTTC
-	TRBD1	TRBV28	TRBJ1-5	CASRLVAGGQPQHF	TGTGCCAGCAGACTGGTGGCAGGGGGTCAGCCCCAGCATTTT
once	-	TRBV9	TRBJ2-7	CASSGPGPGEQYF	TGTGCCAGCAGCGGACCGGGGCCTGGGGAGCAGTACTTC
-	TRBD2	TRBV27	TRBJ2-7	CASSQLAGASYEQYF	TGTGCCAGCAGTCAACTAGCGGGGGCGTCCTACGAGCAGTACTTC
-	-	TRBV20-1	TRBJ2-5	CSAAGGLYQETQYF	TGCAGTGCTGCCGGGGGGCTATACCAAGAGACCCAGTACTTC
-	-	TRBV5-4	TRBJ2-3	CASKLGITTDTQYF	TGTGCCAGCAAGCTCGGGATTACAACGGATACGCAGTATTTT
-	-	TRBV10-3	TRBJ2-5	CAISESGTGFSQYF	TGTGCCATCAGTGAGTCGGGCACAGGCTTCTCCCAGTACTTC
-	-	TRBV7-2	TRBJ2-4	CASSLARLAKNIQYF	TGTGCCAGCAGCTTAGCGCGATTAGCCAAAAACATTCAGTACTTC
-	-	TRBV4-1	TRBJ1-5	CASSQVLGGQPQHF	TGCGCCAGCAGCCAAGTTCTGGGGGGTCAGCCCCAGCATTTT